A selection of T cell receptor beta chains follows, all from one sample in a study of cytomegalovirus exposure and HLA in healthy donors. The assay was immunoSEQ multiplex PCR, and TCRdb's table has in-frame clones only and misses some. The data show 100,000 to 150,000 clones, approximately 74% seen once. The source material was PBMCs. The receptors here all came from a male donor in good health and CMV-seronegative. CDR3s include the opening cysteine and the closing phenylalanine or tryptophan. A D gene is named only where the DNA matches it firmly. Clone size is stated in some rows and not others, as once, few, many or a class when expanded.

-	-	TRBJ1-5	TRBV23-1	CASSQYAGASNQPQHF	TGCGCCAGCAGTCAATACGCGGGAGCCAGCAATCAGCCCCAGCATTTT
once	TRBD2	TRBJ2-1	TRBV4-3	CASRRASGSFNEQFF	TGCGCCAGCAGACGCGCTAGCGGGAGTTTCAATGAGCAGTTCTTC
-	-	TRBJ2-5	TRBV19	CASSIGTNGSETQYF	TGTGCCAGTAGTATAGGGACTAACGGGAGTGAGACCCAGTACTTC
-	TRBD1	TRBJ2-7	TRBV4-3	CASSQDFRTGGSYEQYF	TGCGCCAGCAGCCAAGATTTTCGGACAGGGGGCTCGTACGAGCAGTACTTC
few	TRBD1	TRBJ2-3	TRBV2	CASSPSRDRVPDTQYF	TGTGCCAGCAGCCCTTCCCGGGACAGGGTACCAGATACGCAGTATTTT
-	-	TRBJ1-4	TRBV6-5	CASSYDGATNEKLFF	TGTGCCAGCAGTTACGATGGGGCGACTAATGAAAAACTGTTTTTT
few	TRBD2	TRBJ2-1	TRBV5-1	CASSIEAGNYNEQFF	TGCGCCAGCAGTATTGAAGCGGGAAACTACAATGAGCAGTTCTTC
-	TRBD1	TRBJ2-3	TRBV7-9	CSSSSTDREIDTQYF	TGTTCCAGCAGCTCAACGGACAGGGAGATAGATACGCAGTATTTT
-	-	TRBJ1-2	TRBV4-3	CASSQSPLGGNGYTF	TGCGCCAGCAGCCAATCCCCGCTGGGGGGGAATGGCTACACCTTC
-	TRBD1	TRBJ1-2	TRBV5-1	CASSSQGTGPTYDGYTF	TGCGCCAGCAGCTCACAAGGGACAGGGCCGACCTATGATGGCTACACCTTC
-	TRBD2	TRBJ2-7	TRBV28	CASHSSGRSHEQYF	TGTGCCAGCCACAGTAGCGGGAGATCGCACGAGCAGTACTTC
-	-	TRBJ1-2	TRBV28	CASSLENYGYTF	TGTGCCAGCAGCTTAGAGAACTATGGCTACACCTTC
few	-	TRBJ1-5	TRBV19	CASSILNQPQHF	TGTGCCAGTAGTATTCTTAATCAGCCCCAGCATTTT
-	-	TRBJ2-1	TRBV9	CASSSSFDEQFF	TGTGCCAGCAGCTCAAGCTTCGATGAGCAGTTCTTC
-	TRBD1	TRBJ1-2	TRBV5-1	CASSLGTGGSGYTF	TGCGCCAGCAGCTTAGGGACAGGGGGCAGTGGCTACACCTTC
few	-	TRBJ2-2	TRBV15	CATRMRVASSGELFF	TGTGCCACCAGGATGAGGGTAGCGAGTAGCGGGGAGCTGTTTTTT
-	TRBD1	TRBJ2-3	TRBV9	CASSVGGQSTDTQYF	TGTGCCAGCAGCGTAGGGGGACAGAGCACAGATACGCAGTATTTT
-	-	TRBJ1-5	TRBV6-5	CASMRTGSNQPQHF	TGTGCCAGCATGCGTACAGGGAGCAATCAGCCCCAGCATTTT
-	-	TRBJ2-1	TRBV7-2	CASSLSVSDNEQFF	TGTGCCAGCAGCCTCAGTGTGAGCGACAATGAGCAGTTCTTC